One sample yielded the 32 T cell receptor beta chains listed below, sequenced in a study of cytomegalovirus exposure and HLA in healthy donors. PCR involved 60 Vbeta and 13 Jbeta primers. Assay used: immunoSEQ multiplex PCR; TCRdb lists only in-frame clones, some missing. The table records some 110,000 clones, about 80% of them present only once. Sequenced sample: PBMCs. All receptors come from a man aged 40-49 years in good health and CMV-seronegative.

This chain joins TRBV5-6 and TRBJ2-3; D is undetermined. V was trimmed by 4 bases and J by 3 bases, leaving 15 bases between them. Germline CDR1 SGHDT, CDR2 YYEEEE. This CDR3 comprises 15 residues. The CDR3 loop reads CASSPGLVRTDTQYF. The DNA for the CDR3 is TGTGCCAGCAGCCCAGGTTTGGTTAGGACAGATACGCAGTATTTT.

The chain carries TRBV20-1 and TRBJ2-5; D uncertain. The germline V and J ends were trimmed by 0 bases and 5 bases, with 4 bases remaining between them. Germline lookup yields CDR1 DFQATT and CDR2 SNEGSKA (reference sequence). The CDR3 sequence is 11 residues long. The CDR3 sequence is CSAREEETQYF. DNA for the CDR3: TGCAGTGCTAGAGAAGAGGAGACCCAGTACTTC.

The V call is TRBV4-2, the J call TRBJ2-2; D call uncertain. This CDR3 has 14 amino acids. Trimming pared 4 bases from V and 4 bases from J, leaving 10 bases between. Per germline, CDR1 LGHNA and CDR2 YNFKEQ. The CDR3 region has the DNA TGTGCCAGCAGCCTCAACATACCCACCGGGGAGCTGTTTTTT. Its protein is CASSLNIPTGELFF.

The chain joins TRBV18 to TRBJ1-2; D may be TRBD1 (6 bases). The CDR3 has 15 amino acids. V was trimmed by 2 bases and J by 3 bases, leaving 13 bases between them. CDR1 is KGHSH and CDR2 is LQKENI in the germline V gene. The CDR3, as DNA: TGTGCCAGCTCACCAGGATGGGGACAAGACTATGGCTACACCTTC. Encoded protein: CASSPGWGQDYGYTF. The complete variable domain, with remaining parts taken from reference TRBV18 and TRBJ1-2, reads NAGVMQNPRHLVRRRGQEARLRCSPMKGHSHVYWYRQLPEEGLKFMVYLQKENIIDESGMPKERFSAEFPKEGPSILRIQQVVRGDSAAYFCASSPGWGQDYGYTFGSGTRLTVV.

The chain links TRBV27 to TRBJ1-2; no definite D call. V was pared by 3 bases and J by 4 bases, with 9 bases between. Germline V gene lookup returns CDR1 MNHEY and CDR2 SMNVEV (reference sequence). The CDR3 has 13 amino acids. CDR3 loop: CASSFAGSYGYTF. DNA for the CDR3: TGTGCCAGCAGTTTTGCGGGCTCCTATGGCTACACCTTC.

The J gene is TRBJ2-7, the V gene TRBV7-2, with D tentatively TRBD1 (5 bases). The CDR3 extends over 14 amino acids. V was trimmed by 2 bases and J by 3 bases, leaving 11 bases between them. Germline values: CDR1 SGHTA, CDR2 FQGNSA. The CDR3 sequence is CASSLLPRDYEQYF. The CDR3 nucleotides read TGTGCCAGCAGCTTACTCCCCAGGGACTACGAGCAGTACTTC.

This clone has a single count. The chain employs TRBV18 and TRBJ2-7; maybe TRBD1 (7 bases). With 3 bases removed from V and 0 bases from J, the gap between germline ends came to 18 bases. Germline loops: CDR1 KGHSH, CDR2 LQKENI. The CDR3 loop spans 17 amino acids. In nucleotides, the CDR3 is TGTGCCAGCTCACCTTTTGGAGGGGGCATAGGCTCCTACGAGCAGTACTTC. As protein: CASSPFGGGIGSYEQYF.

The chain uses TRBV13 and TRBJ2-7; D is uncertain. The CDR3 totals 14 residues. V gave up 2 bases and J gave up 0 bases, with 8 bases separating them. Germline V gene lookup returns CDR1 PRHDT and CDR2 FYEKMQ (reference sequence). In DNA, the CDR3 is TGTGCCAGCAGCTTATTTTCCTCCTCCTACGAGCAGTACTTC. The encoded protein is CASSLFSSSYEQYF.

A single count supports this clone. The CDR3 protein is CASNENTKTSSNEKLFF. CDR3 sequence (DNA): TGTGCCAGCAATGAAAATACCAAAACATCTTCTAATGAAAAACTGTTTTTT. V and J are TRBV28 and TRBJ1-4, with D uncertain. Between the trimmed V and J ends, which lost 7 bases and 3 bases, there was a span of 21 bases. Germline V gives CDR1 MDHEN, CDR2 SYDVKM. The CDR3 runs 17 residues.

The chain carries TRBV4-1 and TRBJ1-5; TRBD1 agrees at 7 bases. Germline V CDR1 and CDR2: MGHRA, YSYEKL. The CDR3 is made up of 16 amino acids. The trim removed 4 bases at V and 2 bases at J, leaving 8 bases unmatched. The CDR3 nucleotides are TGCGCCAGCAGCCCTGAAGGGGGCGCCGGCAATCAGCCCCAGCATTTT. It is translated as CASSPEGGAGNQPQHF.

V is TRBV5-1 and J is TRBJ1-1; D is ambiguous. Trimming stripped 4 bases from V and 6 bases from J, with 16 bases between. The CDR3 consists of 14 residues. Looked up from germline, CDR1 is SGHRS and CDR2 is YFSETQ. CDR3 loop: CASSPGWVGAEAFF. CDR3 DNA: TGCGCCAGCAGCCCGGGGTGGGTCGGGGCTGAAGCTTTCTTT.

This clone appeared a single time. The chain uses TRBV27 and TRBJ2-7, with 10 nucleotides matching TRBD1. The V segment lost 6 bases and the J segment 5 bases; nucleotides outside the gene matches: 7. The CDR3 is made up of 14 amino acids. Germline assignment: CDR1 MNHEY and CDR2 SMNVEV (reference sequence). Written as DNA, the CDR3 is TGTGCCAGCAGCTACTCGACAGGGGGCCACGAGCAGTACTTC. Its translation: CASSYSTGGHEQYF.

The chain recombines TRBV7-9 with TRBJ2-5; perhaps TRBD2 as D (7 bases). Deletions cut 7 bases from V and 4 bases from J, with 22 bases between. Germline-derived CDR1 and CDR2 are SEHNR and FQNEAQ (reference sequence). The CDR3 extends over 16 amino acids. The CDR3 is CASTSSGGGDRETQYF. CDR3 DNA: TGTGCCAGCACCTCGTCGGGGGGCGGAGACAGAGAGACCCAGTACTTC.

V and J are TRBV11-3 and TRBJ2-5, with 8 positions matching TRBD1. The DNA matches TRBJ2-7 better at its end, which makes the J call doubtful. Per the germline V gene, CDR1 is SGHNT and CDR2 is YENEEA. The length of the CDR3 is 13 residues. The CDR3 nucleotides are TGTGCCAGCAGCTCCGGACAGGGCTACGAGCAGTACTTC. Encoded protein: CASSSGQGYEQYF.

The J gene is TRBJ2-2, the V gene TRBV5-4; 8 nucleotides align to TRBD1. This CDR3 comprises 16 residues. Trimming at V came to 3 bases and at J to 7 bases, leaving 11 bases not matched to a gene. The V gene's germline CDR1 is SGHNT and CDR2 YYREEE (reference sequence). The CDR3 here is CASSSGQGRNLGELFF. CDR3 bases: TGTGCCAGCAGCTCCGGACAGGGTCGAAACCTCGGGGAGCTGTTTTTT.

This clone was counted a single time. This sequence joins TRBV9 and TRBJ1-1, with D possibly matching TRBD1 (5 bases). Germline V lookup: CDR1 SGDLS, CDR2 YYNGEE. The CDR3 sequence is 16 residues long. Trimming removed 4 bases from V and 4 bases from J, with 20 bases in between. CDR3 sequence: CASSPRQPSDGTEAFF. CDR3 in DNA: TGTGCCAGCAGCCCGAGACAGCCCTCGGACGGCACTGAAGCTTTCTTT.

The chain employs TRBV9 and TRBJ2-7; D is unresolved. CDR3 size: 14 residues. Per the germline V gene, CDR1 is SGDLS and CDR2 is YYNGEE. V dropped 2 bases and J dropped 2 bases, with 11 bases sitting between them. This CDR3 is CASSVSPATYEQYF. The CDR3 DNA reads TGTGCCAGCAGCGTGAGTCCCGCTACCTACGAGCAGTACTTC.

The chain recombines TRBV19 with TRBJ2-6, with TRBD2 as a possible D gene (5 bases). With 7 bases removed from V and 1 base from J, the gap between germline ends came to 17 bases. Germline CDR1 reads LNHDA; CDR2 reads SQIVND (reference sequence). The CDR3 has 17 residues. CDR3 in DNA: TGTGCCAGTACAAAGGAGGTGAGGCCATCTGGGGCCAACGTCCTGACTTTC. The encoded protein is CASTKEVRPSGANVLTF.

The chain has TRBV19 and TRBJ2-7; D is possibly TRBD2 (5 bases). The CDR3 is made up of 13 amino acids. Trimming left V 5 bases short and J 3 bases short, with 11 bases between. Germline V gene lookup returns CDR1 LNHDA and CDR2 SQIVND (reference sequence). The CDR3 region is CASSRGKGYEQYF. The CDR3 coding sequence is TGTGCCAGTAGTCGAGGGAAGGGCTACGAGCAGTACTTC. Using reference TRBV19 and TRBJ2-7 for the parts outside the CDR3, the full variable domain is DGGITQSPKYLFRKEGQNVTLSCEQNLNHDAMYWYRQDPGQGLRLIYYSQIVNDFQKGDIAEGYSVSREKKESFPLTVTSAQKNPTAFYLCASSRGKGYEQYFGPGTRLTVT.

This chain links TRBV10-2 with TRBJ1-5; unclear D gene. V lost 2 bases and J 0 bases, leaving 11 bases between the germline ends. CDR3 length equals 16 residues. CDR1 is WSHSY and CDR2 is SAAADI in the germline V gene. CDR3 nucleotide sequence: TGCGCCAGCAGTGAGGAGAGTACCTATAGCAATCAGCCCCAGCATTTT. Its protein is CASSEESTYSNQPQHF.

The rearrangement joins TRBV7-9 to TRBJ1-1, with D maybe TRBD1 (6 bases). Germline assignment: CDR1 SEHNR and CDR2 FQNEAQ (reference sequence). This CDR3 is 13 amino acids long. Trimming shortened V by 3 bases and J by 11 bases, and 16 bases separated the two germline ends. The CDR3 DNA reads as TGTGCCAGCAGCTTGGGACAACGATCCCACGCTTTCTTT. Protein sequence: CASSLGQRSHAFF.

CDR3 nucleotides: TGTGCCAGCAGCTTCGACAGGGGAGGTACGCAGTATTTT. Encoded protein: CASSFDRGGTQYF. The genes are TRBV7-2 and TRBJ2-3, with TRBD1 matching over 8 bases. The CDR3 loop spans 13 amino acids. Germline CDR1 SGHTA, CDR2 FQGNSA. The V and J ends lost 3 bases and 8 bases, in that order; junction bases with no gene match: 4.

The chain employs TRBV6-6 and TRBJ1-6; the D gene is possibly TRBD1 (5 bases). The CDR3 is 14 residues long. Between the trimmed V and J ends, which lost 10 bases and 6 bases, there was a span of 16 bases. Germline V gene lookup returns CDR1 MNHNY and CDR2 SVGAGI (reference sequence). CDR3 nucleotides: TGTGCCACCCTCCCTCCAGGGATTAATTCACCCCTCCACTTT. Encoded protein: CATLPPGINSPLHF.

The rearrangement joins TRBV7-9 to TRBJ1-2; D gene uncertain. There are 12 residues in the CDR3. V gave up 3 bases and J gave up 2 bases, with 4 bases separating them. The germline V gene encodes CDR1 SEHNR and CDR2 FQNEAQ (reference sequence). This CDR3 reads CASSLLNYGYTF. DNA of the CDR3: TGTGCCAGCAGCTTGCTAAACTATGGCTACACCTTC.

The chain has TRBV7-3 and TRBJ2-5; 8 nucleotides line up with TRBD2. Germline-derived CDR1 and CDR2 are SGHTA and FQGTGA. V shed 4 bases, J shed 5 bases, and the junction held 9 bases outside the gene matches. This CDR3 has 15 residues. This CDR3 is CASSSSGGLGETQYF. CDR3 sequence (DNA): TGTGCCAGCAGCTCGTCGGGGGGGCTGGGCGAGACCCAGTACTTC.

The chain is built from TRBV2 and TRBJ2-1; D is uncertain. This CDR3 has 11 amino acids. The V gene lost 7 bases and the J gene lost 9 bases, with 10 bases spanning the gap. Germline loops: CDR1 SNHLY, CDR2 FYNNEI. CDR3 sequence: CASTKRSEQFF. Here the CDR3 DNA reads TGTGCCAGCACTAAGAGGTCTGAGCAGTTCTTC.

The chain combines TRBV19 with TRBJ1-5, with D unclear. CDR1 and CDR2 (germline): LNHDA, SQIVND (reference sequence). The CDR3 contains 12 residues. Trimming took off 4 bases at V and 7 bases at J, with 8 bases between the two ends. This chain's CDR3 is CASSRAGQPQHF. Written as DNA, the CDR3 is TGTGCCAGTAGTAGGGCTGGACAGCCCCAGCATTTT.

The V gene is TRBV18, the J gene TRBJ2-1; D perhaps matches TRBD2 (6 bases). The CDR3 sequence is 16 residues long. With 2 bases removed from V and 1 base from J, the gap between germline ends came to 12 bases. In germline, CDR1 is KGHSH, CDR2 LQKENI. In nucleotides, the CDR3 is TGTGCCAGCTCACCATGGGTTGCGGGGTCCTACAATGAGCAGTTCTTC. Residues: CASSPWVAGSYNEQFF.

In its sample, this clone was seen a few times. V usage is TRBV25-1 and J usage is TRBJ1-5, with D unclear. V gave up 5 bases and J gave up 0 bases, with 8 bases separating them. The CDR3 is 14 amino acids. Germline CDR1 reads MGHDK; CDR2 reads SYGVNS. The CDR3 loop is CASSSQNSNQPQHF. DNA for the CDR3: TGTGCCAGCAGTTCACAGAATAGCAATCAGCCCCAGCATTTT.

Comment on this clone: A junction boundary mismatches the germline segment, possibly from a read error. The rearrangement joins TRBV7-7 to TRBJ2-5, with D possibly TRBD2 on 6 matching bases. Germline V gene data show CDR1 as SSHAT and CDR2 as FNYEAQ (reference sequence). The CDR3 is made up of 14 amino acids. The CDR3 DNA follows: TGTGCTAGCAGCCCCGGGACTTCGGGAGAGACCCAGTACTTC. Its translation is CASSPGTSGETQYF. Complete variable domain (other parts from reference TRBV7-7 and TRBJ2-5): GAGVSQSPRYKVTKRGQDVTLRCDPISSHATLYWYQQALGQGPEFLTYFNYEAQPDKSGLPSDRFSAERPEGSISTLTIQRTEQRDSAMYRCASSPGTSGETQYFGPGTRLLVL.

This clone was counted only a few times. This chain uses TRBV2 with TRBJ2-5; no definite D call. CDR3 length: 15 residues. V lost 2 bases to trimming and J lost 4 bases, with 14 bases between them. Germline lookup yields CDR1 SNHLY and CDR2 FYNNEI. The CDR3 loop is CASSENARMGETQYF. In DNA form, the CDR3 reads TGTGCCAGCAGTGAAAACGCCAGGATGGGAGAGACCCAGTACTTC. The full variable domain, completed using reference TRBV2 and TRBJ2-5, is EPEVTQTPSHQVTQMGQEVILRCVPISNHLYFYWYRQILGQKVEFLVSFYNNEISEKSEIFDDQFSVERPDGSNFTLKIRSTKLEDSAMYFCASSENARMGETQYFGPGTRLLVL.

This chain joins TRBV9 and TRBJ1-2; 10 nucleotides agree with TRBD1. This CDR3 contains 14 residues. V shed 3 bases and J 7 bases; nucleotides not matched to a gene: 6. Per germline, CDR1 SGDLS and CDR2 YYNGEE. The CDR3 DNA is TGTGCCAGCAGCGGGACAGGGGGTTTCAGTGGCTACACCTTC. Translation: CASSGTGGFSGYTF. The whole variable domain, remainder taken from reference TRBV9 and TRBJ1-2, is DSGVTQTPKHLITATGQRVTLRCSPRSGDLSVYWYQQSLDQGLQFLIQYYNGEERAKGNILERFSAQQFPDLHSELNLSSLELGDSALYFCASSGTGGFSGYTFGSGTRLTVV.